The rows below give T cell receptor beta chains drawn from one sample of a study of control samples from healthy donors and cancer patients. Clones were sequenced by immunoSEQ multiplex PCR, and TCRdb holds only the in-frame ones, with some missing. The sample holds about 94,000 clones, 90% seen once. Sequenced sample: blood. The origin of the receptors is a woman younger than 35 in good health. Each CDR3 is given with its conserved first and last residue. D genes are given only for firm matches. Clone size appears in some rows only: once, few, many, or a class for an expanded clone.

abundance: NA; j_gene: TRBJ1-2; v_gene: TRBV3-1/TRBV3-2; d_gene: NA; CDR3nt: TGTGCCAGCAGCCCCGGGACCCGGACAGAGGGCTACACCTTC; CDR3aa: CASSPGTRTEGYTF
abundance: NA; j_gene: TRBJ1-4; v_gene: TRBV19; d_gene: NA; CDR3nt: TGTGCCAGTGGATCCCCCAACAGGGAGGGTGGAAAACTGTTTTTT; CDR3aa: CASGSPNREGGKLFF
abundance: NA; j_gene: TRBJ2-7; v_gene: TRBV3-1/TRBV3-2; d_gene: NA; CDR3nt: TGTGCCAGCAGCCAAAGGGGGGTCCTGGGCGAGCAGTACTTC; CDR3aa: CASSQRGVLGEQYF
abundance: NA; j_gene: TRBJ2-3; v_gene: TRBV25-1; d_gene: TRBD1; CDR3nt: TGTGCCAGCAGACAGGGGAGCACAGATACGCAGTATTTT; CDR3aa: CASRQGSTDTQYF
abundance: NA; j_gene: TRBJ2-5; v_gene: TRBV24-1; d_gene: TRBD1; CDR3nt: TGTGCCACCAGTGACCCCGACAGGGGTGAGACCCAGTACTTC; CDR3aa: CATSDPDRGETQYF
abundance: once; j_gene: TRBJ1-2; v_gene: TRBV5-1; d_gene: TRBD1; CDR3nt: TGCGCCAGCAGCCTAGGGGACAGAGCTAACTATGGCTACACCTTC; CDR3aa: CASSLGDRANYGYTF
abundance: NA; j_gene: TRBJ2-1; v_gene: TRBV5-4; d_gene: TRBD2; CDR3nt: TGTGCCAGCAGCAAGAGCGGGGGAACCTACAATGAGCAGTTCTTC; CDR3aa: CASSKSGGTYNEQFF
abundance: NA; j_gene: TRBJ2-5; v_gene: TRBV6-5; d_gene: NA; CDR3nt: TGTGCCAGCAGTTACTCGGAGACCCAGTACTTC; CDR3aa: CASSYSETQYF
abundance: NA; j_gene: TRBJ2-1; v_gene: TRBV5-1; d_gene: NA; CDR3nt: TGCGCCAGCAGCCCCCTTGGGGCTATTTCGGGGAGCTCCTACAATGAGCAGTTCTTC; CDR3aa: CASSPLGAISGSSYNEQFF
abundance: few; j_gene: TRBJ2-1; v_gene: TRBV27; d_gene: TRBD1; CDR3nt: TGTGCCAGCCAGGGACAGGGGTTAAGCTCCTACAATGAGCAGTTCTTC; CDR3aa: CASQGQGLSSYNEQFF
abundance: NA; j_gene: TRBJ1-2; v_gene: TRBV11-2; d_gene: NA; CDR3nt: TGTGCCAGCAGCCCTAGATCGGGACACAACTATGGCTACACCTTC; CDR3aa: CASSPRSGHNYGYTF
abundance: NA; j_gene: TRBJ1-1; v_gene: TRBV4-1; d_gene: NA; CDR3nt: TGCGCCAGCAGCCAGGGGGACACTGAAGCTTTCTTT; CDR3aa: CASSQGDTEAFF
abundance: NA; j_gene: TRBJ1-4; v_gene: TRBV4-2; d_gene: NA; CDR3nt: TGTGCCAGCAGCCAAGATGGAGGGTTGACTAATGAAAAACTGTTTTTT; CDR3aa: CASSQDGGLTNEKLFF
abundance: NA; j_gene: TRBJ1-2; v_gene: TRBV5-1; d_gene: NA; CDR3nt: TGCGCCAGCAGCTTGGGCGGGGGACAAAACTATGGCTACACCTTC; CDR3aa: CASSLGGGQNYGYTF
abundance: once; j_gene: TRBJ1-2; v_gene: TRBV5-4; d_gene: NA; CDR3nt: TGTGCCAGCAGCTTGGTCGGCATTATAAACTATGGCTACACCTTC; CDR3aa: CASSLVGIINYGYTF
abundance: NA; j_gene: TRBJ1-1; v_gene: TRBV6-6; d_gene: TRBD1; CDR3nt: TGTGCCAGCAGTCCACTGGGACAGGGGGAAAAGGCTTTCTTT; CDR3aa: CASSPLGQGEKAFF
abundance: NA; j_gene: TRBJ2-5; v_gene: TRBV5-4; d_gene: NA; CDR3nt: TGTGCCAGCAGCTGGAAGACAAGTAAAGAGACCCAGTACTTC; CDR3aa: CASSWKTSKETQYF
abundance: NA; j_gene: TRBJ1-2; v_gene: TRBV7-9; d_gene: NA; CDR3nt: TGTGCCAGCCCACTAATAAGGGGCTATGGCTACACCTTC; CDR3aa: CASPLIRGYGYTF
abundance: NA; j_gene: TRBJ2-7; v_gene: TRBV6-5; d_gene: TRBD1; CDR3nt: TGTGCCAGCAGTTACTCGGGACAGGGGGCCTCCTACGAGCAGTACTTC; CDR3aa: CASSYSGQGASYEQYF
abundance: NA; j_gene: TRBJ1-5; v_gene: TRBV6-1; d_gene: NA; CDR3nt: TGTGCCAGCAGTGAATCGCTGGCCAATCAGCCCCAGCATTTT; CDR3aa: CASSESLANQPQHF
abundance: NA; j_gene: TRBJ1-2; v_gene: TRBV11-3; d_gene: NA; CDR3nt: TGTGCCAGCAGCGCGACAGGTTCTAACTATGGCTACACCTTC; CDR3aa: CASSATGSNYGYTF
abundance: once; j_gene: TRBJ1-1; v_gene: TRBV4-2; d_gene: NA; CDR3nt: TGTGCCAGCAGCCAAGATTATCGGTCAGCAAACACTGAAGCTTTCTTT; CDR3aa: CASSQDYRSANTEAFF